This record concerns one TCR beta chain sequence. Its specificity is not known. The PCR made use of 60 Vbeta and 13 Jbeta primers. The table came from immunoSEQ multiplex PCR; TCRdb's copy has only in-frame clones and leaves some out. The top ten clones hold under 6.5% of a sample with just over 150,000 clones, around 83% of them seen once. These data originate in a study of cytomegalovirus exposure and HLA in healthy donors. About the study: Ancestry clustering placed roughly 86% of around 400 genotyped donors in the Caucasian-associated cluster. General observations from the study: Later genetic work tied a missense DCLRE1C variant to beta-chain V and J trimming. Cytomegalovirus-associated TCR beta chains were listed, numbering 150 to 200. Productive status was seen about 90% or about 30% of the time for most TCR beta V segments in an earlier analysis.

The sample was PBMCs. This TCR derives from a man aged 45 to 65 in good health and CMV-seropositive.

CDR3 nucleotide sequence: TGTGCCAGTAGTAGCAGACAGGGGAAGGCGTATGGCTACACCTTC. Protein product: CASSSRQGKAYGYTF. The chain carries TRBV6-1 and TRBJ1-2, with 8 bases that match TRBD1. Germline values: CDR1 MNHNS, CDR2 SASEGT. The CDR3 contains 15 residues. J lost 5 bases, V lost 9 bases, and 14 bases had no gene match.